This T cell receptor (beta chain) is from a study of T cell responses to AZD1222 COVID-19 vaccine. V gave up 6 bases and J gave up 4 bases, with 12 bases separating them. The CDR3 totals 13 residues. Germline CDR1 MNHEY, CDR2 SVGAGI. Measured with immunoSEQ multiplex PCR; TCRdb has only the in-frame clones, and not every one. The sample lists about 110,000 clones, roughly 90% occurring once. V and J are TRBV6-5 and TRBJ1-2, with D unresolved. The clonotype was recovered from an adult in good health. The input for sequencing was peripheral blood, taken on day 0 of AZD1222 vaccination. The CDR3 nucleotides are TGTGCCAGCAGCGCAAGCTTCATCTATGGCTACACCTTC. Translating gives CASSASFIYGYTF.